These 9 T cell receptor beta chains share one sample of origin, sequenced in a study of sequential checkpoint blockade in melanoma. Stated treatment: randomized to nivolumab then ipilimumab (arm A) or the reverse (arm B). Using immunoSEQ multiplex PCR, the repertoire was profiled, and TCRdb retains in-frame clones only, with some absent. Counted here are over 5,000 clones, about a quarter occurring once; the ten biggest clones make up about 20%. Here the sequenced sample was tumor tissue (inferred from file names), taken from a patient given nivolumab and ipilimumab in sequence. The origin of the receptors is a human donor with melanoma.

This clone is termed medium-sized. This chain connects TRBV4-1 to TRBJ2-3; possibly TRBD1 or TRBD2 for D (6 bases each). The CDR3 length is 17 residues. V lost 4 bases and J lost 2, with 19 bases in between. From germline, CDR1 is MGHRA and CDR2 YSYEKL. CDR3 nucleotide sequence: TGCGCCAGCAGCCTTTACGGGGGCCAACTCACCACAGATACGCAGTATTTT. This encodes CASSLYGGQLTTDTQYF.

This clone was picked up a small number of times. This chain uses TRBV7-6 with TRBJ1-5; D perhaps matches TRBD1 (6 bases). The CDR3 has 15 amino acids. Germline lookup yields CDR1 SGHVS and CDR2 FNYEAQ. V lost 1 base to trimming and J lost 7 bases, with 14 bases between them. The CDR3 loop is CASSLGSGANQPQHF. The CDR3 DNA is TGTGCCAGCAGCTTAGGATCAGGGGCGAACCAGCCCCAGCATTTT. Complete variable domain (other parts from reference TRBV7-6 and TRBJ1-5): GAGVSQSPRYKVTKRGQDVALRCDPISGHVSLYWYRQALGQGPEFLTYFNYEAQQDKSGLPNDRFSAERPEGSISTLTIQRTEQRDSAMYRCASSLGSGANQPQHFGDGTRLSIL.

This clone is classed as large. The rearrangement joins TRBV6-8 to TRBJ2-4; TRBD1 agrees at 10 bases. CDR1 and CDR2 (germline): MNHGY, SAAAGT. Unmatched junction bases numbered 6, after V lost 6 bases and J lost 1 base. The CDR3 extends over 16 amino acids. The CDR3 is CASSKGTGAAKNIQYF. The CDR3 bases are TGTGCCAGCAGCAAAGGGACAGGGGCCGCCAAAAACATTCAGTACTTC.

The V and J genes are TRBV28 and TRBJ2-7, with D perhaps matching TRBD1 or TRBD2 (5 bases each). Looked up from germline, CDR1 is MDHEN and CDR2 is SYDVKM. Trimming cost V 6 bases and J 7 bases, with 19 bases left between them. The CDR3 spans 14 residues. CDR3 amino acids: CASRPTLGVGEQYF. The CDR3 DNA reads TGTGCCAGCAGGCCAACGCTGGGGGTAGGGGAGCAGTACTTC.

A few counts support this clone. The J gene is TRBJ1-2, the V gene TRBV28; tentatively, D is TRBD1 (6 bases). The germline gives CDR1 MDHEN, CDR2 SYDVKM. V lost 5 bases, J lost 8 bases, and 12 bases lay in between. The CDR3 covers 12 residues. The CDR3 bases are TGTGCCAGCAGTCTACAGGGATCGGGCTACACCTTC. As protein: CASSLQGSGYTF.

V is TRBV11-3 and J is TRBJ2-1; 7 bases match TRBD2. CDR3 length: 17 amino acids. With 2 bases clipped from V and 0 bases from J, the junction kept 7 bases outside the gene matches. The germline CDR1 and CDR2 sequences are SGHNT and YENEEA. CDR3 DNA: TGTGCCAGCAGCTTACTCAGCGCGGGAGCCTCCTACAATGAGCAGTTCTTC. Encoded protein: CASSLLSAGASYNEQFF.

CDR3 DNA: TGTGCCAGCAGCCAAGAACGTCCGGGAGGGCGCTGGAATGAAAAACTGTTTTTT. Encoded protein: CASSQERPGGRWNEKLFF. The rearrangement links TRBV14 to TRBJ1-4; D gene uncertain. Trimming left V 0 bases short and J 5 bases short, with 19 bases between. In germline, CDR1 is SGHDN, CDR2 FVKESK. CDR3 length: 18 amino acids.

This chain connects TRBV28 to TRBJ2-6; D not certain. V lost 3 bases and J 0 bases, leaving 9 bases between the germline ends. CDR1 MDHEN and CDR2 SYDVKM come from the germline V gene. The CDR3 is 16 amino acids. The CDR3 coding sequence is TGTGCCAGCAGTTTCCGGGCCCACTCTGGGGCCAACGTCCTGACTTTC. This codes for CASSFRAHSGANVLTF.

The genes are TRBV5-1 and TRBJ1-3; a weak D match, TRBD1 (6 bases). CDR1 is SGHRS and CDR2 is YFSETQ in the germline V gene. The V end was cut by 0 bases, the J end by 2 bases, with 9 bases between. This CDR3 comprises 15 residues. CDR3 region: CASSLVAGAGNTIYF. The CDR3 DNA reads TGCGCCAGCAGCTTGGTGGCAGGGGCTGGAAACACCATATATTTT. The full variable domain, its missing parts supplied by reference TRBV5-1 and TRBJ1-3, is KAGVTQTPRYLIKTRGQQVTLSCSPISGHRSVSWYQQTPGQGLQFLFEYFSETQRNKGNFPGRFSGRQFSNSRSEMNVSTLELGDSALYLCASSLVAGAGNTIYFGEGSWLTVV.